The 9 T cell receptor beta chains listed next were all sequenced from one sample in a study of shared clonotypes between healthy human individuals. The method was immunoSEQ multiplex PCR; TCRdb's version includes in-frame clones alone and lacks a portion of them. Found here are millions of clones, around 93% of them singletons; the top ten hold about 1.8%. Naive CD8 cells, CD45RO-negative and positively selected for CCR7, excluded terminally differentiated effector memory CD45RA+ cells. Sequenced: naive CD8+ T cells from PBMCs. Receptor source: a man between 18 and 35 years old in good health. Some clones in this sample may be carry-over from other donors' samples.

J is TRBJ2-7 and V is TRBV19, with D possibly called TRBD1 or TRBD2 (8 bases each). The CDR3 length is 22 residues. Germline V lookup: CDR1 LNHDA, CDR2 SQIVND (reference sequence). Between the trimmed V and J ends, which lost 7 bases and 8 bases, there was a span of 45 bases. CDR3: CASTSPWDRLGLPPGLGAQQYF. The DNA of the CDR3 is TGTGCCAGTACCAGTCCTTGGGACAGGTTAGGCCTACCGCCGGGACTAGGTGCTCAGCAGTACTTC.

V and J are TRBV7-6 and TRBJ2-7; 7 nucleotides align to TRBD1. Unmatched junction bases numbered 4, after V lost 5 bases and J lost 0 bases. Germline V gene data show CDR1 as SGHVS and CDR2 as FNYEAQ. The CDR3 contains 14 residues. Written as DNA, the CDR3 is TGTGCCAGCAGCCCTTGGGACAGCTCCTACGAGCAGTACTTC. It is translated as CASSPWDSSYEQYF.

The chain joins TRBV5-6 to TRBJ2-7; 7 nucleotides align to TRBD2. The CDR3 spans 15 residues. The germline CDR1 and CDR2 sequences are SGHDT and YYEEEE. V lost 0 bases to trimming and J lost 3 bases; unmatched junction nucleotides: 6. The chain's CDR3 is CASSLGQREHYEQYF. DNA of the CDR3: TGTGCCAGCAGCTTGGGTCAGCGGGAACACTACGAGCAGTACTTC.

V usage is TRBV19 and J usage is TRBJ2-6; perhaps TRBD2 as D (6 bases). The CDR3 is 18 amino acids. V gave up 3 bases and J gave up 1 base, with 16 bases separating them. Germline V CDR1 and CDR2: LNHDA, SQIVND (reference sequence). The CDR3: CASSIQGLEISGANVLTF. DNA of the CDR3: TGTGCCAGTAGTATTCAGGGACTGGAGATTTCTGGGGCCAACGTCCTGACTTTC.

This rearrangement joins TRBV5-6 to TRBJ1-5, with D unresolved. CDR1 SGHDT and CDR2 YYEEEE come from the germline V gene. The CDR3 covers 13 residues. V lost 4 bases, J lost 5 bases, and 10 bases lay in between. The CDR3 protein is CASSLPPYQPQHF. The CDR3 nucleotides read TGTGCCAGCAGCCTGCCGCCGTATCAGCCCCAGCATTTT.

V usage is TRBV7-3 and J usage is TRBJ2-3; D might be TRBD1 or TRBD2, each matching 5 bases. V was trimmed by 4 bases and J by 1 base, leaving 9 bases between them. The CDR3 spans 14 residues. Germline V gene data show CDR1 as SGHTA and CDR2 as FQGTGA. The CDR3 DNA is TGTGCCAGCAGCTCCTTGGGGGGCACAGATACGCAGTATTTT. Amino acids: CASSSLGGTDTQYF.

The chain has TRBV27 and TRBJ2-7; D possibly corresponds to TRBD2 (6 bases). Germline V gene lookup returns CDR1 MNHEY and CDR2 SMNVEV (reference sequence). Trimming removed 7 bases from V and 5 bases from J, with 15 bases in between. The CDR3 consists of 13 residues. This chain's CDR3 is CASKGLREDEQYF. In nucleotides, the CDR3 is TGTGCCAGCAAGGGACTCCGCGAGGACGAGCAGTACTTC.

Turning to this clone: This sample includes further DNA sequences coding for the same CDR3. The rearrangement joins TRBV27 to TRBJ2-7, with D unclear. This CDR3 region has 13 residues. Germline V gene data show CDR1 as MNHEY and CDR2 as SMNVEV (reference sequence). Trimming pared 2 bases from V and 2 bases from J, leaving 7 bases between. The CDR3 DNA sequence: TGTGCCAGCAGTTTAAGGCAACCCTACGAGCAGTACTTC. This gives the protein CASSLRQPYEQYF.

This chain connects TRBV10-3 to TRBJ2-1; D is unresolved. This CDR3 comprises 15 residues. Trimming removed 2 bases from V and 4 bases from J, with 12 bases in between. CDR1 is ENHRY, CDR2 SYGVKD, per germline. The CDR3 DNA reads TGTGCCATCAGTGAGGCGACCTACAGATACAATGAGCAGTTCTTC. It encodes CAISEATYRYNEQFF.